The present T cell receptor beta chain was sequenced within a study of a mutant IDH1 vaccine in newly diagnosed glioma. Turning to the study itself: Once 4-6 weeks had passed after radiotherapy alone, vaccination started, or it started with temozolomide cycles. Patients arrived already treated with radiotherapy, temozolomide, or both, most having had both. Study-wide findings and caveats: Evidence of vaccine-induced immune responses was documented in 85% to 95% of patients.

The assay was immunoSEQ multiplex PCR, and TCRdb's table has in-frame clones only and misses some. The data show more than 55,000 clones, about 85% seen once. The time point is: week 35, safety follow-up. Vaccination used 300 ug of mutant IDH1 20-mer peptide per dose, with topical imiquimod. Eight vaccine doses were administered to patients at weeks 1, 3, 5, 7, 11, 15, 19 and 23. CDR1 is SGHDT and CDR2 is YYEEEE in the germline V gene. V was pared by 0 bases and J by 2 bases, with 0 bases of the junction left unmatched. The CDR3 spans 14 residues. In regard to this clone: Its antigen is as yet unknown.

The V and J genes are TRBV5-6 and TRBJ2-7; 9 bases are a match to TRBD1. This sequence was found in a young man with glioma. The material was PBMCs, obtained from a glioma patient whose treatment included an IDH1 peptide vaccine. CDR3 amino acids: CASSLGTGAYEQYF. Written as DNA, the CDR3 is TGTGCCAGCAGCTTGGGGACAGGGGCCTACGAGCAGTACTTC.